This record covers a single T cell receptor (beta chain). Its antigen remains undetermined. No qualities accompany the bases; no much larger clone lies one base away. This sample is drawn from a study of blood T cell repertoires in COVID-19 (dated by TCRdb to 2020 to 2022). About the study as a whole: Collaborator samples came from the United States, Italy and Spain and covered acute and convalescent phases of COVID-19. The material from the prospective study consisted of cDNA or gDNA derived from T cells, B-cell-depleted T cells, or PBMCs. Samples were obtained from the ongoing ImmuneRACE study (first 160 participants) and from 950 to 1,500 subjects provided by 6 global collaborators. Deeply sampled blood TCRbeta repertoires from subjects exposed to, actively infected with, or recovered from COVID-19 were included in the dataset. A de-identified subject ID, COVID-19 status, age in years and sex were almost always included in the sample metadata. The repertoires were made available in a free public database intended to serve as a resource for research on the immune response to SARS-CoV-2. Where available, HLA class I and class II types were obtained from metadata supplied by the sample provider rather than from assay-based typing.

Each collaborating institution followed its own protocols to collect whole blood in K2EDTA tubes. Collaborator samples were shipped for TCRbeta analysis as frozen whole blood, isolated PBMCs, or DNA extracted from either sample type. V is cut by 6 bases and J by 2 bases, and the space between the germline ends is 11 bases. CDR1 MNHEY and CDR2 SVGEGT were looked up in the germline V gene. Its CDR3 holds 14 amino acids, cysteine through phenylalanine. Here the CDR3 DNA is all that survives: 42 bases in frame from base 1. What the work shows at the level of the full study, not this receptor alone: The amount of clinical and demographic metadata varied by source and participant and was provided uncurated.

TCRbeta CDR3 regions were amplified from genomic DNA by means of the immunoSEQ Assay, a bias-controlled multiplex PCR. The source study handled its data this way. The number of nucleated cells in each sample was estimated from the amplification of reference gene primers within the assay. Sequence reads were collapsed and filtered to measure the absolute abundance of every unique TCRbeta CDR3 rearrangement. For each sample, productive Simpson clonality was calculated as the square root of Simpson's diversity index across productive rearrangements. Entries here come from immuneACCESS through TCRdb and include only in-frame sequences with V and J called. Some clones fail to appear in such tables; in the studies checked, an unresolved V gene covers under half of the shortfall, and the cause of the remainder is unknown. From that table come the V and J calls and clone size; the DNA was used to work out D and trimming. The sample table records roughly 14,000 clones; approximately 87% of these occur just once. 33% of the sample rests with the top ten.

The chain is encoded by TRBV6-2 or TRBV6-3 joined to TRBJ1-5; the D segment could be TRBD1, given 5 matching bases. This clonotype was sampled from a human donor in a cohort sampled during active COVID-19. The sample taken for sequencing was peripheral blood. Read as DNA, the sequence is TGTGCCAGCAGCGAACAGGACCGCAATCAGCCCCAGCATTTT. Its protein product is CASSEQDRNQPQHF.